This T cell receptor (beta chain) derives from a study of identical twins. Notes on the study in general: Where out-of-frame alpha sequences were twin-shared, they showed excess low generation probability.

V lost 1 base, J lost 1 base, and 7 bases lay in between. The CDR3 consists of 13 residues. Per germline, CDR1 DFQATT and CDR2 SNEGSKA (reference sequence). Turning to this clonotype: The target antigen is unknown.

TCRdb itself ran the 5' RACE reads through MiXCR, one entry per CDR3 protein. The sample carries hundreds of thousands of distinct CDR3 sequences, approximately 21% recorded once. These data are also associated with another study on T cells expressing NK-cell markers. This second report adds: The eight sequenced donors comprised seven who were HCMV-seropositive and one who was seronegative. The leading position in the CD3+CD56-NKG2C+ fraction of four donors also went to these clonotypes.

The sample taken for sequencing was PBMCs. The clonotype was recovered from a woman younger than 35 in good health. V and J are TRBV20-1 and TRBJ1-1; maybe TRBD1 (6 bases). The chain's CDR3 is CSARGTENTEAFF. The CDR3 region has the DNA TGCAGTGCTAGAGGGACAGAGAACACTGAAGCTTTCTTT.